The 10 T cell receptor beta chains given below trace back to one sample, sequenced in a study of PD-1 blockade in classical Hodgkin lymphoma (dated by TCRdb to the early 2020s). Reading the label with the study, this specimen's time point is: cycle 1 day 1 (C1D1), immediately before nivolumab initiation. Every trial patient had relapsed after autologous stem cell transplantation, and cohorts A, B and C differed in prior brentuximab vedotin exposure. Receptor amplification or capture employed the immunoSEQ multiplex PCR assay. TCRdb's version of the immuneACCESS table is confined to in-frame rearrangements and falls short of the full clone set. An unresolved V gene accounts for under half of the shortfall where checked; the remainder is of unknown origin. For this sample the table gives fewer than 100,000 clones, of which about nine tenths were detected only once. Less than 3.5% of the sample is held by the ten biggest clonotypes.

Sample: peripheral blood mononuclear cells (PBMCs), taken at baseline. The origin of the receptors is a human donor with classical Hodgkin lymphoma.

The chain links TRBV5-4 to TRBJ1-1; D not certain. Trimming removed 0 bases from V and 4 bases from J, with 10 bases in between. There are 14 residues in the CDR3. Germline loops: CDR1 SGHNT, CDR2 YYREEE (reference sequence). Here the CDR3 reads CASSLGGMGTEAFF. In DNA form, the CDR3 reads TGTGCCAGCAGCTTGGGCGGGATGGGCACTGAAGCTTTCTTT.

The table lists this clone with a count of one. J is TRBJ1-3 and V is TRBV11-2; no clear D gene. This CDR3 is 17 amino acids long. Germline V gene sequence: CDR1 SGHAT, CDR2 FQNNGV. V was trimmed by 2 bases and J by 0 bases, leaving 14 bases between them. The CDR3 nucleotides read TGTGCCAGCAGCTTATTTCTGACCGAAAGCTCTGGAAACACCATATATTTT. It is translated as CASSLFLTESSGNTIYF.

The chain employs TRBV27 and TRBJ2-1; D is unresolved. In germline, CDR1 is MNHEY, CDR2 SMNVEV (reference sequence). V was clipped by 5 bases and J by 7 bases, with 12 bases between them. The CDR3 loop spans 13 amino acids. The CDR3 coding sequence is TGTGCCAGCAGTCCGTGGGATTTGAATGAGCAGTTCTTC. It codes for CASSPWDLNEQFF.

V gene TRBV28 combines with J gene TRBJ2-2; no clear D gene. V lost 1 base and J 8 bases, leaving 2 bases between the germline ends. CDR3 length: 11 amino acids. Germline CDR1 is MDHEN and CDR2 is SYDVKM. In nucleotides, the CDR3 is TGTGCCAGCAGTTTATCTGGGGAGCTGTTTTTT. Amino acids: CASSLSGELFF.

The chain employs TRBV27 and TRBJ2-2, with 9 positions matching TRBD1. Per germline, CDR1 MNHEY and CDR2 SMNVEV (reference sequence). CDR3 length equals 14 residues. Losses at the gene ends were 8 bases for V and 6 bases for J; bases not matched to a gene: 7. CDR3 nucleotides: TGTGCCAGCTCACCCGGGACAGGGTCCGGGGAGCTGTTTTTT. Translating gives CASSPGTGSGELFF.

Written as DNA, the CDR3 is TGTGCCAGCAGCCAGACGACCGGGGGTGAAGCTTTCTTT. Protein sequence: CASSQTTGGEAFF. The rearrangement links TRBV14 to TRBJ1-1; possible D gene TRBD1, 5 bases. V lost 3 bases, J lost 7 bases, and 12 bases lay in between. The CDR3 covers 13 residues. From germline, CDR1 is SGHDN and CDR2 FVKESK.

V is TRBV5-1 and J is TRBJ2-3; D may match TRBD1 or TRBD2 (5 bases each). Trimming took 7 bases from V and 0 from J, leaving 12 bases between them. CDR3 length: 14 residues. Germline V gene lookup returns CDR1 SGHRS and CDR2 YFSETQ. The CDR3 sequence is CASFRETSTDTQYF. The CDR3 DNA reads TGCGCCAGCTTCAGGGAGACTAGCACAGATACGCAGTATTTT.

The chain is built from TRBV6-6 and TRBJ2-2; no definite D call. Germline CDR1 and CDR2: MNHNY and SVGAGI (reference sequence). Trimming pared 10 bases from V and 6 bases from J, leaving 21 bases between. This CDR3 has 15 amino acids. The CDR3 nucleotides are TGTGCCATCCATCCTCCCGGACGGGTTTCCGGGGAGCTGTTTTTT. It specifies CAIHPPGRVSGELFF.

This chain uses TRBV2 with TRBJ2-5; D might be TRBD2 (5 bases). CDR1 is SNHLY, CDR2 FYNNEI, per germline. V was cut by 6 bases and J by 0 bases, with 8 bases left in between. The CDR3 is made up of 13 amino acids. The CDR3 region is CASSGEYQETQYF. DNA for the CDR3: TGTGCCAGCAGCGGGGAGTACCAAGAGACCCAGTACTTC.

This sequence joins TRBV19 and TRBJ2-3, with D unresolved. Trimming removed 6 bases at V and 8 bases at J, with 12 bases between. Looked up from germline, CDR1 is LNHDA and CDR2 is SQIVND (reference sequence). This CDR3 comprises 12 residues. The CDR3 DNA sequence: TGTGCCAGTAGACCTATGGGCGGTACGCAGTATTTT. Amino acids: CASRPMGGTQYF. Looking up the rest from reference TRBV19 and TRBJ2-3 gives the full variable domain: DGGITQSPKYLFRKEGQNVTLSCEQNLNHDAMYWYRQDPGQGLRLIYYSQIVNDFQKGDIAEGYSVSREKKESFPLTVTSAQKNPTAFYLCASRPMGGTQYFGPGTRLTVL.